Listed below are T cell receptor beta chains from one sample, sequenced in a study of regulatory T cells in long-lasting Graves disease. MiXCR, run by TCRdb on the multiplex PCR reads, gives a single entry per CDR3 protein. Here the sample spans approximately 560,000 distinct CDR3 sequences, 15% to 20% being singletons. This sample was also put to use in a study of T cells in Graves' hyperthyroidism and ophthalmopathy.

The specimen was peripheral blood mononuclear cells (PBMCs), collected at new diagnosis, from a patient treated with antithyroid drugs. The receptors stem from a man aged 18 to 30 with Graves disease. CDR3s include the opening cysteine and the closing phenylalanine or tryptophan. Each record gives: J gene, V gene, CDR3 protein.

J gene: TRBJ2-3
V gene: TRBV2
CDR3 protein: CARAPGLAGVGTDTQYF

J gene: TRBJ2-7
V gene: TRBV28
CDR3 protein: CASSPTAWGSYEQYF

J gene: TRBJ2-3
V gene: TRBV20-1
CDR3 protein: CSASRGGAADTQYF

J gene: TRBJ2-1
V gene: TRBV4-2
CDR3 protein: CASSQDPPETSGAYNEQFF

J gene: TRBJ1-2
V gene: TRBV20-1
CDR3 protein: CSARDPANYGYTF

J gene: TRBJ1-3
V gene: TRBV3-1
CDR3 protein: CASSPTSYSPAGNTIYF

J gene: TRBJ1-1
V gene: TRBV5-1
CDR3 protein: CASSLSRGWTEAFF

J gene: TRBJ2-5
V gene: TRBV11-2
CDR3 protein: CASSLKAAQETQYF

J gene: TRBJ2-7
V gene: TRBV5-1
CDR3 protein: CANSSPRQGLFWEQYF

J gene: TRBJ1-2
V gene: TRBV10-3
CDR3 protein: CAISADKNGYTF

J gene: TRBJ2-7
V gene: TRBV12-3/TRBV12-4
CDR3 protein: CASSLGYTSYEQYF

J gene: TRBJ1-1
V gene: TRBV15
CDR3 protein: CATSRVGNTEAFF

J gene: TRBJ1-1
V gene: TRBV10-3
CDR3 protein: CAISESHLEAFF

J gene: TRBJ2-3
V gene: TRBV5-1
CDR3 protein: CASSLGRFGGDTQYF

J gene: TRBJ1-5
V gene: TRBV6-1
CDR3 protein: CASGTDNQPQHF

J gene: TRBJ2-1
V gene: TRBV15
CDR3 protein: CATSRGLADTYNEQFF

J gene: TRBJ1-1
V gene: TRBV2
CDR3 protein: CASQYDGRPEAFF

J gene: TRBJ2-1
V gene: TRBV19
CDR3 protein: CASSIGGWEQFF

J gene: TRBJ1-2
V gene: TRBV14
CDR3 protein: CASSQEIPAGRYGYTF

J gene: TRBJ1-1
V gene: TRBV2
CDR3 protein: CASSEEGGAGASMNTEAFF

J gene: TRBJ1-5
V gene: TRBV18
CDR3 protein: CASSPARDQPQHF

J gene: TRBJ2-1
V gene: TRBV7-9
CDR3 protein: CASSSRNGRLAGQGGNEQFF

J gene: TRBJ2-1
V gene: TRBV20-1
CDR3 protein: CSARSGGSPPFF

J gene: TRBJ1-1
V gene: TRBV12-3/TRBV12-4
CDR3 protein: CASSDRDRNTEAFF

J gene: TRBJ2-7
V gene: TRBV20-1
CDR3 protein: CSARDRVEGSYRAGGSYEQYF

J gene: TRBJ1-1
V gene: TRBV3-1
CDR3 protein: CASSQYIRGDTEAFF

J gene: TRBJ1-2
V gene: TRBV7-9
CDR3 protein: CASSPGWANFNYGYTF

J gene: TRBJ1-4
V gene: TRBV28
CDR3 protein: CASSPRPDGKLFF

J gene: TRBJ1-4
V gene: TRBV3-1
CDR3 protein: CASSSGQGYEKLFF

J gene: TRBJ1-4
V gene: TRBV5-1
CDR3 protein: CASSSGGGSEKLFF